This entry lists 28 T cell receptor beta chains sequenced from one sample in a study of breast tumors, draining lymph nodes, adjacent tissues. Via MiXCR, TCRdb re-called the multiplex PCR reads, giving one row per CDR3 protein. The sample includes 55,000 to 75,000 distinct CDR3 sequences, around two fifths of them seen just once. Source material: breast tumor tissue. The receptors here all came from a female donor with breast cancer. Some clones in this sample may be carry-over from other donors' samples.

With regard to this clonotype: Given the absence of the conserved phenylalanine or tryptophan at the CDR3 end, a read error is likely. The CDR3 is CASNLDANTGELFL. The CDR3 coding sequence is TGTGCCAGCAACTTGGACGCGAACACCGGGGAGCTGTTTCTT. The chain carries TRBV7-9 and TRBJ2-2; D is undetermined. The V gene lost 7 bases and the J gene lost 0 bases, with 9 bases spanning the gap. The CDR3 contains 14 residues. The V gene's germline CDR1 is SEHNR and CDR2 FQNEAQ (reference sequence).

V gene TRBV12-3 or TRBV12-4 combines with J gene TRBJ2-5, with D tentatively TRBD1 or TRBD2 (9 bases each). The CDR3 is made up of 16 amino acids. The CDR3, as DNA: TGTGCTAGCGGGAGAAGCCAGGGACAGGGAGGGGAGACCCAGTACTTC. It encodes CASGRSQGQGGETQYF.

This clonotype was seen at least ten times. The chain couples TRBV19 to TRBJ2-7; TRBD1 matches at 7 bases. CDR1 and CDR2 (germline): LNHDA, SQIVND (reference sequence). Trimming removed 3 bases from V and 3 bases from J; junction bases left unmatched: 17. The CDR3 is 18 amino acids. This CDR3 reads CASSISPLGTEDLYEQYF. CDR3 DNA sequence: TGTGCCAGTAGTATCTCCCCACTCGGGACAGAGGATCTCTACGAGCAGTACTTC.

This clonotype was found a few times. The chain recombines TRBV20-1 with TRBJ1-1; D remains unclear. Trimming stripped 0 bases from V and 11 bases from J, with 19 bases between. The CDR3 length is 14 residues. From germline, CDR1 is DFQATT and CDR2 SNEGSKA (reference sequence). CDR3 residues: CSARDQVAGFGAFF. The CDR3 DNA reads TGCAGTGCTAGAGATCAGGTTGCGGGCTTTGGGGCTTTCTTT.

This clonotype was found a few times. A read error may be the cause here, since a much bigger clone is one base away. The chain has TRBV6-5 and TRBJ1-6, with 7 nucleotides matching TRBD1. CDR3 length equals 14 residues. Germline V CDR1 and CDR2: MNHEY, SVGAGI. The V and J ends lost 5 bases and 7 bases, in that order; junction bases with no gene match: 5. Here the CDR3 reads CASSHDRVNSPLHF. The CDR3 DNA is TGTGCCAGCAGTCACGACAGGGTAAATTCACCCCTCCACTTT.

The J gene is TRBJ1-2, the V gene TRBV6-6; D is unclear. This CDR3 has 20 residues. The V end lost 0 bases, the J end lost 7 bases, and 30 bases lay between the germline ends. Per germline, CDR1 MNHNY and CDR2 SVGAGI (reference sequence). The chain's CDR3 is CASSYSRAANTGELWSGYTF. The DNA of the CDR3 is TGTGCCAGCAGTTACTCGAGGGCAGCGAACACCGGGGAGCTGTGGAGTGGCTACACCTTC.

Ten or more counts support this clonotype. The chain recombines TRBV3-1 with TRBJ2-5; 7 bases agree with TRBD2. The germline V gene encodes CDR1 LGHDT and CDR2 YNNKEL (reference sequence). V shed 8 bases and J 3 bases; nucleotides not matched to a gene: 9. The CDR3 runs to 14 residues. CDR3 loop: CASESGDGEETQYF. The CDR3 DNA is TGTGCCAGCGAGAGCGGGGACGGCGAAGAGACCCAGTACTTC.

The rearrangement joins TRBV19 to TRBJ1-3, with D unclear. From germline, CDR1 is LNHDA and CDR2 SQIVND (reference sequence). The V end was cut by 4 bases, the J end by 9 bases, with 7 bases between. The CDR3 loop spans 11 amino acids. The CDR3 loop reads CASSNLGTIYF. Written as DNA, the CDR3 is TGTGCCAGTAGTAACCTTGGCACCATATATTTT.

In regard to this clonotype: This may stem from a read error, because a much larger clone lies one nucleotide away. The chain has TRBV6-5 and TRBJ2-1, with D possibly being TRBD2 (5 bases). V lost 4 bases, J lost 7 bases, and 14 bases lay in between. Germline V gene sequence: CDR1 MNHEY, CDR2 SVGAGI. The CDR3 is 14 residues long. CDR3 DNA: TGTGCCAGCAGTTGCGAGCGGTATTGGAATGAGCAGTTCTTC. Protein product: CASSCERYWNEQFF.

This clonotype was seen only once. The CDR3 DNA follows: TGTGCCAGCGGGGCGGTAGCAGGGGGGAACACTGAAGCTTTCTTT. Residues: CASGAVAGGNTEAFF. The V and J genes are TRBV3-1 and TRBJ1-1, with 7 bases that match TRBD1. Germline CDR1 LGHDT, CDR2 YNNKEL (reference sequence). The CDR3 totals 15 residues. V trimming: 8 bases; J trimming: 1 base; junction bases outside the gene matches: 10. Looking up the rest from reference TRBV3-1 and TRBJ1-1 gives the full variable domain: DTAVSQTPKYLVTQMGNDKSIKCEQNLGHDTMYWYKQDSKKFLKIMFSYNNKELIINETVPNRFSPKSPDKAHLNLHINSLELGDSAVYFCASGAVAGGNTEAFFGQGTRLTVV.

Within the sample, this clonotype is medium-sized. J is TRBJ2-6 and V is TRBV7-9; a possible D gene is TRBD1 (5 bases). The germline gives CDR1 SEHNR, CDR2 FQNEAQ (reference sequence). This CDR3 contains 19 residues. With 1 base removed from V and 4 bases from J, the gap between germline ends came to 20 bases. The CDR3 coding sequence is TGTGCCAGCAGCTTAGGATTTAGGGGTCTCACCACCGGGGCCAACGTCCTGACTTTC. The encoded protein is CASSLGFRGLTTGANVLTF.

The chain combines TRBV6-1 with TRBJ2-1, with a possible D match to TRBD2 (5 bases). V shed 8 bases and J shed 0 bases, with 14 bases lying between them. The CDR3 runs 15 residues. CDR1 MNHNS and CDR2 SASEGT come from the germline V gene. This chain's CDR3 is CASWHRSVSYNEQFF. CDR3 DNA: TGTGCCAGCTGGCATCGTAGCGTCTCCTACAATGAGCAGTTCTTC.

This chain joins TRBV19 and TRBJ2-7; D might be TRBD2 (6 bases). Germline V gives CDR1 LNHDA, CDR2 SQIVND (reference sequence). The V end lost 1 base, the J end lost 0 bases, and 10 bases lay between the germline ends. The CDR3 loop spans 15 amino acids. The CDR3 nucleotides are TGTGCCAGTAGTATAGGGGGCGGGATCTCCTACGAGCAGTACTTC. The encoded protein is CASSIGGGISYEQYF.

This clonotype was found a few times. The V call is TRBV6-5, the J call TRBJ2-1; TRBD2 aligns across 11 bases. Germline trimming cut 5 bases from V and 5 bases from J; bases unmatched to any gene: 11. This CDR3 region has 17 residues. In germline, CDR1 is MNHEY, CDR2 SVGAGI. CDR3 amino acids: CASSHGITSGSHNEQFF. For the CDR3, the DNA is TGTGCCAGCAGTCACGGCATAACTAGCGGGAGCCACAATGAGCAGTTCTTC.

The V call is TRBV24-1, the J call TRBJ2-3; D might be TRBD1 (5 bases). CDR1 KGHDR and CDR2 SFDVKD come from the germline V gene. Between the trimmed V and J ends, which lost 0 bases and 2 bases, there was a span of 8 bases. CDR3 length equals 15 residues. CDR3 amino acids: CATSDLSGITDTQYF. The DNA for the CDR3 is TGTGCCACCAGTGATTTGTCAGGGATCACAGATACGCAGTATTTT.

The V and J genes are TRBV6-5 and TRBJ2-7; TRBD1 might be the D (6 bases). Per the germline V gene, CDR1 is MNHEY and CDR2 is SVGAGI. The CDR3 spans 16 residues. V dropped 8 bases and J dropped 3 bases, with 23 bases sitting between them. For the CDR3, the DNA is TGTGCCAGCCGGCGTTTAACAGGGCAGTGGTTCTACGAGCAGTACTTC. As protein: CASRRLTGQWFYEQYF.

This clonotype appeared many times. CDR3: CASSSPRTGIYEQYF. Written as DNA, the CDR3 is TGTGCCAGCAGCTCTCCGCGGACAGGGATATACGAGCAGTACTTC. This chain uses TRBV7-2 with TRBJ2-7; 8 nucleotides line up with TRBD1. CDR1 is SGHTA and CDR2 is FQGNSA in the germline V gene. The CDR3 sequence is 15 residues long. J was trimmed by 4 bases and V by 4 bases; bases with no gene match: 9.

There are a few counts of this clonotype. Just one base apart from a much larger clone, this may be a read error. The J gene is TRBJ2-1, the V gene TRBV20-1; TRBD1 agrees at 9 bases. Looked up from germline, CDR1 is DFQATT and CDR2 is SNEGSKA (reference sequence). Losses at the gene ends were 2 bases for V and 8 bases for J; bases not matched to a gene: 10. This CDR3 has 15 amino acids. The CDR3 loop is CSARPRQGGTYEQFF. The CDR3 DNA follows: TGCAGTGCTAGACCTAGACAGGGGGGAACCTATGAGCAGTTCTTC.

This clonotype was recorded many times. The chain is built from TRBV5-5 and TRBJ2-3; D call uncertain. V was pared by 0 bases and J by 4 bases, with 12 bases between. Germline loops: CDR1 SGHKS, CDR2 YYEKEE (reference sequence). This CDR3 region has 15 residues. The CDR3 DNA reads TGTGCCAGCAGCTTGGAAGTGATCTGGGCAGATACGCAGTATTTT. Its translation is CASSLEVIWADTQYF.

This chain connects TRBV20-1 to TRBJ1-2; 12 nucleotides match TRBD1. J lost 5 bases, V lost 7 bases, and 5 bases had no gene match. Germline CDR1 reads DFQATT; CDR2 reads SNEGSKA (reference sequence). The CDR3 has 13 amino acids. The DNA of the CDR3 is TGCAGTGTAGAGGGACAGGGGGCTTATGGCTACACCTTC. This gives the protein CSVEGQGAYGYTF.

This clonotype was observed many times. A much larger clone differs by one base, so this may be a read error. The chain joins TRBV6-4 to TRBJ1-6; tentatively, D is TRBD1 (6 bases). V lost 5 bases and J 7 bases, leaving 12 bases between the germline ends. The CDR3 sequence is 14 residues long. Per the germline V gene, CDR1 is MRHNA and CDR2 is SNTAGT. DNA of the CDR3: TGTGCCAGCAGTCTTACAGGGCGAAATTCACCCCTCCACTTT. Translated, it gives CASSLTGRNSPLHF.

In its sample, this clonotype was seen a few times. A much larger clone differs by one base, so this may be a read error. The genes are TRBV12-5 and TRBJ2-1, with 10 bases lining up with TRBD2. The J segment lost 12 bases and the V segment lost 3 bases, leaving 8 bases of the junction unmatched. Germline CDR1 LGHNT, CDR2 FRNRAP. The CDR3 has 14 residues. CDR3 nucleotides: TGTGCTAGTGGTTTCCTAGCGGGAGACCTAGGGCAGTTCTTC. Translated, it gives CASGFLAGDLGQFF.

This clonotype has ten or more counts. The chain links TRBV3-1 to TRBJ2-7, with TRBD1 matching 7 bases. V lost 5 bases, J lost 4 bases, and 14 bases stayed unmatched. The CDR3 consists of 16 residues. Germline values: CDR1 LGHDT, CDR2 YNNKEL (reference sequence). In DNA form, the CDR3 reads TGTGCCAGCAGCTTCGGGACAGCAACAAACACTTACGAGCAGTACTTC. Amino acids: CASSFGTATNTYEQYF.

This clonotype was picked up many times. The chain uses TRBV7-3 and TRBJ2-1, with 10 bases fitting TRBD1. V trimming: 2 bases; J trimming: 2 bases; junction bases outside the gene matches: 6. Germline V gives CDR1 SGHTA, CDR2 FQGTGA. The CDR3 has 17 residues. CDR3 protein: CASSLYLGQGTYNEQFF. CDR3 DNA sequence: TGTGCCAGCAGCTTATATCTGGGACAGGGGACCTACAATGAGCAGTTCTTC.

This clonotype was counted at least ten times. The chain employs TRBV20-1 and TRBJ2-3; D not resolved. This CDR3 spans 16 amino acids. The V end lost 0 bases, the J end lost 2 bases, and 15 bases lay between the germline ends. Germline V gene data show CDR1 as DFQATT and CDR2 as SNEGSKA (reference sequence). CDR3: CSARDLTARITDTQYF. For the CDR3, the DNA is TGCAGTGCTAGAGATCTAACGGCTAGGATCACAGATACGCAGTATTTT.

The table lists this clonotype with many counts. The gene calls are TRBV28 and TRBJ1-5; no reliable D call. The germline CDR1 and CDR2 sequences are MDHEN and SYDVKM. Trimming pared 1 base from V and 3 bases from J, leaving 4 bases between. This CDR3 has 13 residues. The CDR3 loop reads CASSLLHNQPQHF. CDR3 in DNA: TGTGCCAGCAGTTTATTACACAATCAGCCCCAGCATTTT.

This clonotype was seen repeatedly, ten times or more. The V and J genes are TRBV5-5 and TRBJ2-5; possible D gene TRBD1, 5 bases. Per germline, CDR1 SGHKS and CDR2 YYEKEE (reference sequence). Trimming removed 0 bases at V and 2 bases at J, with 20 bases between. CDR3 length: 18 amino acids. The CDR3 spells CASSLGAGIGATQETQYF. Written as DNA, the CDR3 is TGTGCCAGCAGCTTGGGAGCAGGGATAGGGGCAACACAAGAGACCCAGTACTTC.

This sequence joins TRBV12-3 or TRBV12-4 and TRBJ1-1, with D unclear. The CDR3 is 11 amino acids. Here the CDR3 reads CASAQAFEAFF. DNA for the CDR3: TGTGCTAGTGCCCAAGCATTTGAAGCTTTCTTT.